These 11 T cell receptor beta chains originate from one sample sequenced in a study of long-term antiretroviral therapy in people with HIV. Version v3.0 of the immunoSEQ assay was performed at survey level. Sequenced by immunoSEQ multiplex PCR; TCRdb stores in-frame clones only, minus some. This table holds approximately 26,000 clones, around 80% found once. Sequencing was performed on unsorted PBMCs, taken 1.2 years after starting antiretroviral therapy. These receptors were collected from a woman aged 40-49 years with HIV.

The V call is TRBV11-3, the J call TRBJ1-2; D gene uncertain. The ends were cut back, 0 bases at V and 7 bases at J, with 15 bases in the middle. Germline V gene sequence: CDR1 SGHNT, CDR2 YENEEA. The CDR3 has 15 amino acids. Here the CDR3 reads CASSLDSGQRSGYTF. The DNA for the CDR3 is TGTGCCAGCAGCTTAGATTCTGGGCAGAGGAGTGGCTACACCTTC.

This sequence joins TRBV18 and TRBJ2-7, with D perhaps TRBD2 (6 bases). The germline gives CDR1 KGHSH, CDR2 LQKENI. This CDR3 region has 11 residues. The V end was cut by 5 bases, the J end by 6 bases, with 8 bases between. As DNA, the CDR3 is TGTGCCAGCTCATCCGGGAGCGAGCAGTACTTC. This translates into CASSSGSEQYF.

V is TRBV29-1 and J is TRBJ2-1; possible D gene TRBD2, 6 bases. The V end was cut by 7 bases, the J end by 8 bases, with 15 bases between. Germline loops: CDR1 SQVTM, CDR2 ANQGSEA. The CDR3 sequence is 12 residues long. This CDR3 reads CSALAGGDEQFF. The CDR3 bases are TGCAGCGCCCTCGCTGGCGGGGATGAGCAGTTCTTC.

The V and J genes are TRBV19 and TRBJ1-1; the match to TRBD1 covers 9 bases. V lost 5 bases, J lost 5 bases, and 6 bases stayed unmatched. The CDR3 has 14 residues. Germline CDR1 LNHDA, CDR2 SQIVND (reference sequence). The CDR3 DNA follows: TGTGCCAGTAGTGAACAGGGGGCGCAGACTGAAGCTTTCTTT. It codes for CASSEQGAQTEAFF.

The V call is TRBV5-1, the J call TRBJ2-5, with 14 bases lining up with TRBD2. Germline values: CDR1 SGHRS, CDR2 YFSETQ. J gave up 2 bases and V 4 bases, and 4 bases lay outside the gene matches. The CDR3 is 16 residues long. CDR3 sequence: CASSKGLAGAQETQYF. In DNA, the CDR3 is TGCGCCAGCAGCAAGGGACTAGCGGGGGCACAAGAGACCCAGTACTTC.

The chain is built from TRBV2 and TRBJ2-3; D might be TRBD1 (5 bases). CDR3 size: 11 residues. Germline-derived CDR1 and CDR2 are SNHLY and FYNNEI. V was pared by 10 bases and J by 7 bases, with 12 bases between. This chain's CDR3 is CATERGNTQYF. The CDR3 DNA is TGTGCCACCGAAAGGGGTAATACGCAGTATTTT.

V gene TRBV11-3 combines with J gene TRBJ2-3; no reliable D call. The CDR3 is 13 residues long. V lost 5 bases and J lost 2, with 8 bases in between. CDR1 SGHNT and CDR2 YENEEA come from the germline V gene. The CDR3 sequence: CASSRRYTDTQYF. The CDR3 region has the DNA TGTGCCAGCAGCCGACGGTACACAGATACGCAGTATTTT.

The V gene is TRBV27, the J gene TRBJ2-7; D not certain. CDR1 is MNHEY, CDR2 SMNVEV, per germline (reference sequence). V was pared by 3 bases and J by 3 bases, with 9 bases between. CDR3 length: 13 residues. The CDR3 region is CASSFLGGYEQYF. Here the CDR3 DNA reads TGTGCCAGCAGTTTTTTGGGTGGCTACGAGCAGTACTTC.

V usage is TRBV2 and J usage is TRBJ1-2; no definite D call. V was shortened by 2 bases and J by 2 bases, with 12 bases between the two germline ends. From germline, CDR1 is SNHLY and CDR2 FYNNEI. CDR3 length: 15 residues. The CDR3 DNA sequence: TGTGCCAGCAGTGAATCGGGCAGCCCCAACTATGGCTACACCTTC. It encodes CASSESGSPNYGYTF.

The chain couples TRBV13 to TRBJ1-2; D gene ambiguous. Between the trimmed V and J ends, which lost 5 bases and 2 bases, there was a span of 12 bases. The CDR3 is 14 amino acids. Germline V gene data show CDR1 as PRHDT and CDR2 as FYEKMQ (reference sequence). CDR3 protein: CASSGTSNNYGYTF. For the CDR3, the DNA is TGTGCCAGCAGCGGAACAAGTAACAACTATGGCTACACCTTC.

The chain links TRBV5-6 to TRBJ2-2; 12 nucleotides match TRBD2. Germline V gene lookup returns CDR1 SGHDT and CDR2 YYEEEE. V lost 6 bases, J lost 2 bases, and 5 bases stayed unmatched. The CDR3 length is 16 residues. CDR3 DNA: TGTGCCAGCACAGGACTAGCGGGACTCAACACCGGGGAGCTGTTTTTT. This encodes CASTGLAGLNTGELFF.